This T cell receptor (beta chain) was captured in a study of cytomegalovirus exposure and HLA in healthy donors. V lost 0 bases and J lost 10, with 15 bases in between. Germline values: CDR1 MNHEY, CDR2 SVGAGI. The CDR3 consists of 14 residues. Study-wide results and limits: Among the most significant clusters, several appeared linked to common viral pathogens in a later analysis.

This clone occurred a few times. The antigen is unknown. The PCR ran on 60 Vbeta and 13 Jbeta primers. The method was immunoSEQ multiplex PCR; TCRdb's version includes in-frame clones alone and lacks a portion of them. Among roughly 120,000 clones listed, about 80% were seen once. The chain carries TRBV6-5 and TRBJ1-1; TRBD1 is a possible D gene (5 bases). The clonotype was recovered from a human donor in good health. The material sequenced was PBMCs. The CDR3 DNA is TGTGCCAGCAGTTACTCGGCTGAGGGGAGGGCAGCTTTCTTT. It specifies CASSYSAEGRAAFF.